Presented here are 9 T cell receptor beta chains from one specimen sequenced in a study of blood T cell repertoires in COVID-19. The data were produced by immunoSEQ multiplex PCR, yet TCRdb's version contains in-frame clones alone and is incomplete. Found here are over 350,000 clones, roughly 91% of them singletons; the top ten hold 4% to 5.5%. Sequences were obtained from peripheral blood. Receptor source: a woman aged 30 to 39 with acute or convalescent COVID-19.

The rearrangement links TRBV24-1 to TRBJ2-5; TRBD1 aligns across 9 bases. Trimming at V came to 1 base and at J to 2 bases, leaving 7 bases not matched to a gene. The CDR3 contains 17 residues. CDR1 is KGHDR and CDR2 is SFDVKD in the germline V gene. CDR3 nucleotide sequence: TGTGCCACCAGTGATTTAAGCTCGGGACAGGGACAAGAGACCCAGTACTTC. This sequence encodes CATSDLSSGQGQETQYF.

The chain carries TRBV5-6 and TRBJ1-1; 7 nucleotides align to TRBD1. CDR3 length: 16 amino acids. The trim removed 1 base at V and 4 bases at J, leaving 10 bases unmatched. Germline CDR1 is SGHDT and CDR2 is YYEEEE. CDR3 amino acids: CASSLLQGFRSTEAFF. The CDR3 nucleotides are TGTGCCAGCAGCTTGTTACAGGGGTTTCGTAGCACTGAAGCTTTCTTT.

V gene TRBV5-5 combines with J gene TRBJ2-5; 7 bases match TRBD1. CDR1 and CDR2 from the germline V gene are SGHKS and YYEKEE (reference sequence). J gave up 4 bases and V 3 bases, and 6 bases lay outside the gene matches. The length of the CDR3 is 14 residues. The CDR3 nucleotides are TGTGCCAGCAGCTCGACAGGGATGGGAGAGACCCAGTACTTC. Translating gives CASSSTGMGETQYF.

This chain joins TRBV2 and TRBJ2-3, with D possibly TRBD2 on 5 matching bases. The CDR3 loop spans 11 amino acids. Per the germline V gene, CDR1 is SNHLY and CDR2 is FYNNEI. Deletions cut 6 bases from V and 11 bases from J, with 12 bases between. CDR3 bases: TGTGCCAGCAGGGAGGTGTTTGGGCAGTATTTT. Translation: CASREVFGQYF.

V and J are TRBV10-3 and TRBJ2-3, with 9 bases identical to TRBD2. Germline V gene lookup returns CDR1 ENHRY and CDR2 SYGVKD. Germline trimming cut 8 bases from V and 1 base from J; bases unmatched to any gene: 4. The CDR3 covers 14 residues. The CDR3 is CAIGASGGTDTQYF. Here the CDR3 DNA reads TGTGCCATCGGAGCTAGCGGGGGCACAGATACGCAGTATTTT.

This sequence joins TRBV4-1 and TRBJ1-2, with 12 nucleotides matching TRBD1. Trimming at V came to 3 bases and at J to 7 bases, leaving 9 bases not matched to a gene. CDR1 is MGHRA and CDR2 is YSYEKL in the germline V gene. The CDR3 has 16 residues. CDR3: CASSQWRGQGAVGYTF. The CDR3 DNA is TGCGCCAGCAGCCAGTGGAGGGGACAGGGGGCAGTTGGCTACACCTTC.

This chain joins TRBV30 and TRBJ2-5, with 13 bases identical to TRBD2. CDR3 length: 15 residues. V lost 5 bases to trimming and J lost 4 bases; unmatched junction nucleotides: 7. Germline V gene sequence: CDR1 GTSNPN, CDR2 SVGIG (reference sequence). The CDR3 coding sequence is TGTGCCTGGGATACTAGCGGGGGGGCTAGAGAGACCCAGTACTTC. It specifies CAWDTSGGARETQYF. The full variable domain, its missing parts supplied by reference TRBV30 and TRBJ2-5, is SQTIHQWPATLVQPVGSPLSLECTVEGTSNPNLYWYRQAAGRGLQLLFYSVGIGQISSEVPQNLSASRPQDRQFILSSKKLLLSDSGFYLCAWDTSGGARETQYFGPGTRLLVL.

The chain combines TRBV7-6 with TRBJ2-7; possible D gene TRBD1, 6 bases. The V gene's germline CDR1 is SGHVS and CDR2 FNYEAQ. The CDR3 runs to 14 residues. With 5 bases removed from V and 5 bases from J, the gap between germline ends came to 16 bases. DNA of the CDR3: TGTGCCAGCAGCCCCGACAGGAATGGCGACGAGCAGTACTTC. As protein: CASSPDRNGDEQYF.

The rearrangement links TRBV11-2 to TRBJ2-2; 11 bases agree with TRBD1. Per the germline V gene, CDR1 is SGHAT and CDR2 is FQNNGV. Trimming at V came to 5 bases and at J to 5 bases, leaving 4 bases not matched to a gene. This CDR3 comprises 15 residues. The CDR3 DNA follows: TGTGCCAGCAGCCCTAGGGACAGGGGGACCGGGGAGCTGTTTTTT. Its protein product is CASSPRDRGTGELFF.